The present entry profiles one TCR beta chain with its context. Its matching antigen is unknown. A much larger clone differs from this one at a single base, so this may be a read error. With a J-beta primer mix and a sample-barcoded 5' primer, a second PCR ran about 7 to 11 cycles. Each cDNA molecule, via a template-switch adaptor with 12 random nucleotides, was tagged. TCRdb used MiXCR to reprocess the 5' RACE reads, holding one entry per CDR3 protein. Here the sample spans about 570,000 distinct CDR3 sequences, 27% being singletons. This specimen comes from a study of blood T cells in healthy people across ages. Study results and caveats: Unsorted PBMCs blocked a conclusive comparison of naive and antigen-experienced cells. A greater number of naive CD4+ cells and higher diversity distinguished long-lived donors from aged donors.

V lost 3 bases and J 4 bases, leaving 7 bases between the germline ends. There are 14 residues in the CDR3. CDR1 is LGHNT, CDR2 FRNRAP, per germline. The TCR comes from a woman in her 70s in good health. Input material: blood. This rearrangement joins TRBV12-5 to TRBJ2-6; D gene uncertain. CDR3 in amino acids: CASGFPSGANVLTF. CDR3 DNA sequence: TGTGCTAGTGGTTTTCCATCAGGGGCCAACGTCCTGACTTTC.